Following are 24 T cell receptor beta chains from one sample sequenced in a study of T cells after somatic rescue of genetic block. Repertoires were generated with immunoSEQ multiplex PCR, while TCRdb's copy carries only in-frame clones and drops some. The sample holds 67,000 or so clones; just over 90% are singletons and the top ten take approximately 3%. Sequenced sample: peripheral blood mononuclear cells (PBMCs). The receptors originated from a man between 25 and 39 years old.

CDR3 coding DNA: TGCGCCAGCAGCTTGGTAGGCCAGACCTCCTACAATGAGCAGTTCTTC. Translated, it gives CASSLVGQTSYNEQFF. The chain joins TRBV5-1 to TRBJ2-1; D not certain. The V gene's germline CDR1 is SGHRS and CDR2 YFSETQ. Between the trimmed V and J ends, which lost 0 bases and 0 bases, there was a span of 10 bases. This CDR3 contains 16 residues.

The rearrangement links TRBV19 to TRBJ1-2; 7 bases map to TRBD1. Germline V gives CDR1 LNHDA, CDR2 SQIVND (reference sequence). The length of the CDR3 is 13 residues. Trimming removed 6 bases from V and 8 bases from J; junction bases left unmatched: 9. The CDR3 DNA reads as TGTGCCAGTAGGAGCCAGGGACAGTGGGGCTACACCTTC. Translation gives CASRSQGQWGYTF. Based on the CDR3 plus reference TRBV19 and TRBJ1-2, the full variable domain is DGGITQSPKYLFRKEGQNVTLSCEQNLNHDAMYWYRQDPGQGLRLIYYSQIVNDFQKGDIAEGYSVSREKKESFPLTVTSAQKNPTAFYLCASRSQGQWGYTFGSGTRLTVV.

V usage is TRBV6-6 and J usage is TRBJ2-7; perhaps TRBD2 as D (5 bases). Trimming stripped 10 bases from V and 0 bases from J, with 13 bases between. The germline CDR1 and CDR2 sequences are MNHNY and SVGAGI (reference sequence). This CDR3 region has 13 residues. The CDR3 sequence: CATRQRSSYEQYF. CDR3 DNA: TGTGCCACCAGGCAGCGGAGCTCCTACGAGCAGTACTTC.

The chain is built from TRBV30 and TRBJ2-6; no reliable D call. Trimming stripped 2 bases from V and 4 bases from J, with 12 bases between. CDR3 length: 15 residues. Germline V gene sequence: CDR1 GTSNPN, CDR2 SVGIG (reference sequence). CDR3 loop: CAWSIGRAGANVLTF. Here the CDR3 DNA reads TGTGCCTGGAGTATTGGAAGGGCAGGGGCCAACGTCCTGACTTTC. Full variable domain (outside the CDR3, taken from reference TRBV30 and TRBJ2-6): SQTIHQWPATLVQPVGSPLSLECTVEGTSNPNLYWYRQAAGRGLQLLFYSVGIGQISSEVPQNLSASRPQDRQFILSSKKLLLSDSGFYLCAWSIGRAGANVLTFGAGSRLTVL.

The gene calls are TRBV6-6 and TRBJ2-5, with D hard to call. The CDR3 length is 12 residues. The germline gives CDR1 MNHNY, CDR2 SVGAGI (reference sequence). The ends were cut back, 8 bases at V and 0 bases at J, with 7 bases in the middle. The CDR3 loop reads CASLRNQETQYF. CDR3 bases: TGTGCCAGCCTTCGGAACCAAGAGACCCAGTACTTC.

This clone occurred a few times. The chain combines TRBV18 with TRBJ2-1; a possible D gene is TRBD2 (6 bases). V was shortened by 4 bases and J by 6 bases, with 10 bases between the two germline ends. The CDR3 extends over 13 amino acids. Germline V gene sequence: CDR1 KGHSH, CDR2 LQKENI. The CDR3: CASSLRESNEQFF. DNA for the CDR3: TGTGCCAGCTCACTTCGGGAGTCCAATGAGCAGTTCTTC.

The CDR3 sequence: CASSQAWTGGYGPNYEQYF. In nucleotides, the CDR3 is TGTGCCAGCAGCCAAGCTTGGACAGGGGGCTACGGGCCGAACTACGAGCAGTACTTC. J is TRBJ2-7 and V is TRBV14, with 11 nucleotides matching TRBD1. CDR1 and CDR2 (germline): SGHDN, FVKESK. This CDR3 is built from 19 residues. V gave up 1 base and J gave up 3 bases; unmatched junction bases: 14.

The CDR3 sequence is CASSGSRGPDYGYTF. The CDR3 DNA reads as TGTGCCAGCAGCGGAAGCAGGGGGCCTGACTATGGCTACACCTTC. The chain has TRBV5-5 and TRBJ1-2, with 8 positions matching TRBD1. V shed 4 bases and J 3 bases; nucleotides not matched to a gene: 8. Germline lookup yields CDR1 SGHKS and CDR2 YYEKEE (reference sequence). This CDR3 region has 15 residues.

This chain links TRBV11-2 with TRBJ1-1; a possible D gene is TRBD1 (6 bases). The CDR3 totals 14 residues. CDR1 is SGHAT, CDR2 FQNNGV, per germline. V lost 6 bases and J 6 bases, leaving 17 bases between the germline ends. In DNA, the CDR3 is TGTGCCAGCAGAGGTGGGGGGGCTGAGGCTGAAGCTTTCTTT. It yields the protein CASRGGGAEAEAFF.

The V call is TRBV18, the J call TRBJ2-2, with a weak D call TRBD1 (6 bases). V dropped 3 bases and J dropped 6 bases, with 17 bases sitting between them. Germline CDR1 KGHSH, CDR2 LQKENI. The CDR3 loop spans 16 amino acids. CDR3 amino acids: CASSPSTGALAGELFF. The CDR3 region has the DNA TGTGCCAGCTCACCCTCGACAGGCGCGTTAGCCGGGGAGCTGTTTTTT.

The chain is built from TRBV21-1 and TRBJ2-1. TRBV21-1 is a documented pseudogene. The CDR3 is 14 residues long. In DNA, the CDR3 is TGTGCCAGTTTCGGAATCAGCTCCTACAATGAGCAGTTCTTC. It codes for CASFGISSYNEQFF.

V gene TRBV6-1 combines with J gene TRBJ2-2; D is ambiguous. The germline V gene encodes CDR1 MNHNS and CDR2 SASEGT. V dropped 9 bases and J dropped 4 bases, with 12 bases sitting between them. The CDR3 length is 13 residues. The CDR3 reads CASYQVSTGELFF. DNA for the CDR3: TGTGCCAGTTATCAGGTTTCCACCGGGGAGCTGTTTTTT.

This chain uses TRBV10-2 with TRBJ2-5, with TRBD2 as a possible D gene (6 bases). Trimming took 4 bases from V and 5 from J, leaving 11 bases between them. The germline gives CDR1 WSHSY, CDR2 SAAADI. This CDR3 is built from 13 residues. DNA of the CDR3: TGCGCCAGCAGTGGACTAGGGGAGGAGACCCAGTACTTC. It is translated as CASSGLGEETQYF.

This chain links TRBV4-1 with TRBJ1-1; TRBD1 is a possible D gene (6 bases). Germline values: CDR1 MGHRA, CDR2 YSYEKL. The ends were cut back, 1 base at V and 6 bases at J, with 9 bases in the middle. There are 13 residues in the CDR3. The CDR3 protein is CASSQAGGAEAFF. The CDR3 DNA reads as TGCGCCAGCAGCCAAGCCGGGGGCGCTGAAGCTTTCTTT.

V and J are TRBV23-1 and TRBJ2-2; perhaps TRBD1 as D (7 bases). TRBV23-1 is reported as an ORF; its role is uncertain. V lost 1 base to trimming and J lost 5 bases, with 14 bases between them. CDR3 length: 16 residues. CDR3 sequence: CASSQLGGGATGELFF. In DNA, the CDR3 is TGCGCCAGCAGTCAATTAGGAGGGGGCGCGACCGGGGAGCTGTTTTTT.

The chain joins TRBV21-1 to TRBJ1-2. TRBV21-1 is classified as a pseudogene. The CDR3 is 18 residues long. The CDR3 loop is CASSKAGRRNKTLYGYTF. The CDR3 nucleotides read TGTGCCAGCAGCAAAGCGGGGCGGAGGAACAAGACCCTCTATGGCTACACCTTC.

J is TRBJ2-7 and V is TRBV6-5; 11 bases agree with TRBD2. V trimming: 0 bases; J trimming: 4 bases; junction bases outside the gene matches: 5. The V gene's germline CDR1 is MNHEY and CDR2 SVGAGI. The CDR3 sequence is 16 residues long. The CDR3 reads CASSYSTSGILYEQYF. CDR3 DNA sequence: TGTGCCAGCAGTTACTCGACTAGCGGGATATTATACGAGCAGTACTTC.

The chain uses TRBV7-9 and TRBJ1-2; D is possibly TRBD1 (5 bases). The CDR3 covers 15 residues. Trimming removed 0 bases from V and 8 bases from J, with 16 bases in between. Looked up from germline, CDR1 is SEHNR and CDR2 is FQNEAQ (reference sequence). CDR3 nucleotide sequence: TGTGCCAGCAGCTTAGCGTCCCATTCAGGGAACGGCTACACCTTC. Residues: CASSLASHSGNGYTF.

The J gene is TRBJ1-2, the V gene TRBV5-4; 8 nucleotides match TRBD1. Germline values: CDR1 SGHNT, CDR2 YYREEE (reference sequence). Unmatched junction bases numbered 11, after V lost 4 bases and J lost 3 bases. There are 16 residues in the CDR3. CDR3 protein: CASSLDRAIGDYGYTF. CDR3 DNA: TGTGCCAGCAGCCTGGACAGGGCGATCGGAGACTATGGCTACACCTTC.

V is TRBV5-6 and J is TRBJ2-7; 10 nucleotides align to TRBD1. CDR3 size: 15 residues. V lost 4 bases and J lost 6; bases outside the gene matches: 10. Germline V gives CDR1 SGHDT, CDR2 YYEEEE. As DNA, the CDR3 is TGTGCCAGCAGCGAGGGACAGGGGACGAGAGTCGAGCAGTACTTC. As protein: CASSEGQGTRVEQYF.

As DNA, the CDR3 is TGTGCCAGCAGCCCGGGACTAGCGGGAGGCACCGGGGAGCTGTTTTTT. Protein product: CASSPGLAGGTGELFF. This rearrangement joins TRBV7-7 to TRBJ2-2; 15 bases map to TRBD2. The length of the CDR3 is 16 residues. CDR1 and CDR2 (germline): SSHAT, FNYEAQ (reference sequence). V lost 5 bases and J lost 4; bases outside the gene matches: 2.

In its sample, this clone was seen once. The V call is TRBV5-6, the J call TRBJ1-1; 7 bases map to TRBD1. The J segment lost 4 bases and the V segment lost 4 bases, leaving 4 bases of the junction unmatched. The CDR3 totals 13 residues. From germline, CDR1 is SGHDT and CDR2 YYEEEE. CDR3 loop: CASSEYRGTEAFF. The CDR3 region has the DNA TGTGCCAGCAGCGAATACAGGGGCACTGAAGCTTTCTTT.

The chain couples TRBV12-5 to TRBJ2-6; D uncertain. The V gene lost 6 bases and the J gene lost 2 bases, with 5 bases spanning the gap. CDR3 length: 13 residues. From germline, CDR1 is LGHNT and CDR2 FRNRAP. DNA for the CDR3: TGTGCTAGTGGATTCACTGGGGCCAACGTCCTGACTTTC. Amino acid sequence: CASGFTGANVLTF.

The CDR3 reads CASSQGLAGVNNEQFF. The CDR3 coding sequence is TGCGCCAGCAGCCAAGGACTAGCGGGAGTAAACAATGAGCAGTTCTTC. The rearrangement uses TRBV4-3 and TRBJ2-1; TRBD2 aligns across 12 bases. V was clipped by 1 base and J by 5 bases; unmatched bases: 3. Germline V gene sequence: CDR1 LGHNA, CDR2 YSLEER. This CDR3 is 16 amino acids long.